The sequence of this TCR beta chain was determined in a study of blood T cell repertoires in COVID-19. Study at large: The United States, Italy and Spain were the sources of the acute and convalescent COVID-19 samples.

V gave up 0 bases and J gave up 5 bases, with 10 bases separating them. CDR1 is SGHRS and CDR2 is YFSETQ in the germline V gene. The CDR3 is 14 residues long. The assay was immunoSEQ multiplex PCR, and TCRdb's table has in-frame clones only and misses some. Of more than 150,000 clones detected, approximately 91% appear once; the ten largest clones hold about 2.4%. This clonotype was sampled from an older woman with acute or convalescent COVID-19. The V call is TRBV5-1, the J call TRBJ2-3, with D unresolved. The sample comprised peripheral blood. The CDR3 loop reads CASSLGGQVDTQYF. Written as DNA, the CDR3 is TGCGCCAGCAGCTTGGGTGGGCAGGTAGATACGCAGTATTTT.